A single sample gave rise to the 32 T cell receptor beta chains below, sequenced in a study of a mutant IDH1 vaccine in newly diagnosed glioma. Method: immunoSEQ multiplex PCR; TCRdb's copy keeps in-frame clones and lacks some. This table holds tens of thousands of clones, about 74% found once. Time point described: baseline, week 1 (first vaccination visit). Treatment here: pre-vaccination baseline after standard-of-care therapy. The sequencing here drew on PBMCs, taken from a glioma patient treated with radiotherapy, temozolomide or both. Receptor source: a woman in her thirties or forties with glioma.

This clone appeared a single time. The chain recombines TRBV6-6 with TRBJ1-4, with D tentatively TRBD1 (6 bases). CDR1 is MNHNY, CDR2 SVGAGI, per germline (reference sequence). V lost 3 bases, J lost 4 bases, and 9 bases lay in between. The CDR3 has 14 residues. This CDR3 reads CASSYGGNNEKLFF. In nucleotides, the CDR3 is TGTGCCAGCAGTTATGGGGGCAATAATGAAAAACTGTTTTTT.

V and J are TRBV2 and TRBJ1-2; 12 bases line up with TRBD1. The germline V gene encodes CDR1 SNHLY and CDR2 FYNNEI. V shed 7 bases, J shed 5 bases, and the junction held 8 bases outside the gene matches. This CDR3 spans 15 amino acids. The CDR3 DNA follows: TGTGCCAGCACTGGCGGGACAGGGGGCGGTTATGGCTACACCTTC. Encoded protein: CASTGGTGGGYGYTF.

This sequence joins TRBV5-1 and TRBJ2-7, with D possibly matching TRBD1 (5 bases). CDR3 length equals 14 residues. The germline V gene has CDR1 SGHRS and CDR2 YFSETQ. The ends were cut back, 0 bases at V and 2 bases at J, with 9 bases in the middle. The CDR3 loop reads CASSLGQFTYEQYF. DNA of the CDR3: TGCGCCAGCAGCTTGGGACAGTTTACCTACGAGCAGTACTTC.

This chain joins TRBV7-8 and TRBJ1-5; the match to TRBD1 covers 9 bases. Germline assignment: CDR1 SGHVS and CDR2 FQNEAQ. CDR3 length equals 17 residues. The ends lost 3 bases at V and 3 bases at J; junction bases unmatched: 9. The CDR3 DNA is TGTGCCAGCAGCTTCGGGACAGGGCGTCTCGTCAATCAGCCCCAGCATTTT. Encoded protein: CASSFGTGRLVNQPQHF.

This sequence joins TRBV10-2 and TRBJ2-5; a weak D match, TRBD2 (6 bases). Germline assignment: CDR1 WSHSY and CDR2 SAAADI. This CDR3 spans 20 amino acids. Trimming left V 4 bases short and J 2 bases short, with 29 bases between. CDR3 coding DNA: TGCGCCAGCAGTGCGGCCTACCGAGGAGGGGCCAACCTTGCACAAGAGACCCAGTACTTC. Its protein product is CASSAAYRGGANLAQETQYF.

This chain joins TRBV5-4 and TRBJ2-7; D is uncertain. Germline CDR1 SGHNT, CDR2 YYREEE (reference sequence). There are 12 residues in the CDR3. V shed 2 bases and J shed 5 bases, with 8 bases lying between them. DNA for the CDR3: TGTGCCAGCAGCTTCGGGCCTGACGAGCAGTACTTC. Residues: CASSFGPDEQYF.

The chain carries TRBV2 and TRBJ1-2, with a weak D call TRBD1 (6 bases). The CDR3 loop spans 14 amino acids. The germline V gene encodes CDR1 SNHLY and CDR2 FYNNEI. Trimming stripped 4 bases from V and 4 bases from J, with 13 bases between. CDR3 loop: CASSGAGQLYGYTF. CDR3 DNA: TGTGCCAGCAGTGGAGCAGGACAGCTCTATGGCTACACCTTC. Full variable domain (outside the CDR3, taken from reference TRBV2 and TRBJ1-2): EPEVTQTPSHQVTQMGQEVILRCVPISNHLYFYWYRQILGQKVEFLVSFYNNEISEKSEIFDDQFSVERPDGSNFTLKIRSTKLEDSAMYFCASSGAGQLYGYTFGSGTRLTVV.

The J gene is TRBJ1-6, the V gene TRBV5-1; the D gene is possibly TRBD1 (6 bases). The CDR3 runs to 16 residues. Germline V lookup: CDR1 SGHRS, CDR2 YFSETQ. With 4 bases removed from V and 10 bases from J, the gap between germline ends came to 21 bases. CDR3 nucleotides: TGCGCCAGCAGCCTTGGGACACCTGGGGGGGAGTCACCCCTCCACTTT. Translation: CASSLGTPGGESPLHF.

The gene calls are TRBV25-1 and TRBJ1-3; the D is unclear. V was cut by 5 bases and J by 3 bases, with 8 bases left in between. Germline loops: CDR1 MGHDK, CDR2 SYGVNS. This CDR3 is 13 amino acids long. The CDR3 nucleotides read TGTGCCAGCAGTCCATGGGGTGGAAACACCATATATTTT. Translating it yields CASSPWGGNTIYF.

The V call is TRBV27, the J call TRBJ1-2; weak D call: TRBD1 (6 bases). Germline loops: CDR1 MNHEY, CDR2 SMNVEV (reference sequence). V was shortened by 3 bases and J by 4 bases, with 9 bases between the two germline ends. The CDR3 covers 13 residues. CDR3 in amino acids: CASSFRGAYGYTF. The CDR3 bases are TGTGCCAGCAGTTTTAGGGGGGCCTATGGCTACACCTTC.

CDR3: CASSLAGGNQPQHF. The CDR3 DNA is TGTGCCAGCAGCTTAGCGGGTGGGAATCAGCCCCAGCATTTT. This chain uses TRBV7-8 with TRBJ1-5; D remains unclear. Trimming took 0 bases from V and 4 from J, leaving 7 bases between them. Germline loops: CDR1 SGHVS, CDR2 FQNEAQ. The CDR3 loop spans 14 amino acids.

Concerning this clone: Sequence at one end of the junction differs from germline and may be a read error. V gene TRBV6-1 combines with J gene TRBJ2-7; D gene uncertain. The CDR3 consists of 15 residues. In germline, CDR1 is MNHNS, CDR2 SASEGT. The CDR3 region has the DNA TGTGCCAGCTGTGACGACTCCTCACCTTACTACGAGCAGTACTTC. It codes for CASCDDSSPYYEQYF.

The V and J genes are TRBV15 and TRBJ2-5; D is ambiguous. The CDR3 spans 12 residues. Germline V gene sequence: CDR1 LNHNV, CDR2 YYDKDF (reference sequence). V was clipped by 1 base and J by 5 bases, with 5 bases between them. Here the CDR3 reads CATSRGYETQYF. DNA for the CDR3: TGTGCCACCAGCAGAGGGTACGAGACCCAGTACTTC.

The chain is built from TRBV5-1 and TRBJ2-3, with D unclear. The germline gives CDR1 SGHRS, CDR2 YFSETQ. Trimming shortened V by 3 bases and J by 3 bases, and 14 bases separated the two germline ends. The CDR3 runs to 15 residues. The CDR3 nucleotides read TGCGCCAGCAGCTCGCTAGGGTTTAGAACAGATACGCAGTATTTT. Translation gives CASSSLGFRTDTQYF.

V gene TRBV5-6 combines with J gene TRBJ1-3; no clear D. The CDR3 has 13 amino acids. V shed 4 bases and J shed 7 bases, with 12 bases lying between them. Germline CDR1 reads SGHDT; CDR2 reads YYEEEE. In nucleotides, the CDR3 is TGTGCCAGCAGCATTCGAAATCTGAACACCATATATTTT. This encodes CASSIRNLNTIYF. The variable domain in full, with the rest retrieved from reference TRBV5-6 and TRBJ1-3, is DAGVTQSPTHLIKTRGQQVTLRCSPKSGHDTVSWYQQALGQGPQFIFQYYEEEERQRGNFPDRFSGHQFPNYSSELNVNALLLGDSALYLCASSIRNLNTIYFGEGSWLTVV.

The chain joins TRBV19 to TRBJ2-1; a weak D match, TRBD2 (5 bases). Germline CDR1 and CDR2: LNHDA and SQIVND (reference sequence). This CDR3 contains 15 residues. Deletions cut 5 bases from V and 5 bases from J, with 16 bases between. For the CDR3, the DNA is TGTGCCAGTAGTCCCCCGCTGCGGGCCAACAATGAGCAGTTCTTC. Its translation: CASSPPLRANNEQFF.

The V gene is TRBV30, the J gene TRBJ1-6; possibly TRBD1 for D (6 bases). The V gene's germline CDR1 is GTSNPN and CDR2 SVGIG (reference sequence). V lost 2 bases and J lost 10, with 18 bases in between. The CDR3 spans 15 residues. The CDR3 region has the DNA TGTGCCTGGAGTTCCTTGGGCAGGGGAGGATCACCCCTCCACTTT. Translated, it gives CAWSSLGRGGSPLHF.

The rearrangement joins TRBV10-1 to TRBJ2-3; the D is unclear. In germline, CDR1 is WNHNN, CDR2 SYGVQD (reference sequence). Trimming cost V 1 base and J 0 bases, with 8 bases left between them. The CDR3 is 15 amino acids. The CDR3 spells CASSEFDPSTDTQYF. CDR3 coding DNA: TGCGCCAGCAGTGAGTTCGACCCAAGCACAGATACGCAGTATTTT.

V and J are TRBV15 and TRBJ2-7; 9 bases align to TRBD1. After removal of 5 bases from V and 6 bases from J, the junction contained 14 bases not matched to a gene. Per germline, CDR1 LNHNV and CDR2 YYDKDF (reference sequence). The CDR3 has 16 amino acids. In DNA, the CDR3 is TGTGCCACCAGCTCCGGGCTCGGACAGGGGAACCGCGAGCAGTACTTC. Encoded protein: CATSSGLGQGNREQYF.

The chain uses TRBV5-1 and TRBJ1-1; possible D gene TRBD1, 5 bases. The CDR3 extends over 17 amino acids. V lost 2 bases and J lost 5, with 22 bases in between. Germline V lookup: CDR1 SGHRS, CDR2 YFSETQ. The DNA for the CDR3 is TGCGCCAGCAGCTTACCTAATGGGACGGTGGTCGTGACTGAAGCTTTCTTT. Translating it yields CASSLPNGTVVVTEAFF.

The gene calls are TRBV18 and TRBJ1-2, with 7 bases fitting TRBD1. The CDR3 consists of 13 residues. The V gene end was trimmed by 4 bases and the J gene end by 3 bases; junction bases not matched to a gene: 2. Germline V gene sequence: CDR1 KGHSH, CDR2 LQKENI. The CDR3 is CASSHGQDYGYTF. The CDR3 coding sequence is TGTGCCAGCTCACACGGACAGGACTATGGCTACACCTTC.

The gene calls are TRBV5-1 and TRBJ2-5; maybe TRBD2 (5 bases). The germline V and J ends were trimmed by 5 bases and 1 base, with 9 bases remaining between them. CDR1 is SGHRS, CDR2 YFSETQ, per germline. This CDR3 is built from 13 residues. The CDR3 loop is CASRPGSQETQYF. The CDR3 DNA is TGCGCCAGCAGGCCGGGGTCCCAAGAGACCCAGTACTTC.

CDR3 coding DNA: TGTGCCAGCAGTTACGGCATCGACACCAATCAGCCCCAGCATTTT. Protein product: CASSYGIDTNQPQHF. The chain combines TRBV6-5 with TRBJ1-5; D is undetermined. Germline values: CDR1 MNHEY, CDR2 SVGAGI. Trimming cost V 2 bases and J 3 bases, with 11 bases left between them. The CDR3 is made up of 15 amino acids.

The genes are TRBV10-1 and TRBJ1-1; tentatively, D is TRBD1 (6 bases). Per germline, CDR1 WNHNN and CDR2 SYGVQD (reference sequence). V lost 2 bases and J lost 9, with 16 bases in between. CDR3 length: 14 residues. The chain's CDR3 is CASSEELGGIKAFF. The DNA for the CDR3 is TGCGCCAGCAGTGAGGAGCTAGGGGGGATAAAAGCTTTCTTT.

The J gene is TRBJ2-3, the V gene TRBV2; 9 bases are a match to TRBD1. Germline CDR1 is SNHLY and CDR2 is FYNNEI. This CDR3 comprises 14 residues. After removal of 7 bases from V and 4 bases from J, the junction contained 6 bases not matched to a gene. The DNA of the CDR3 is TGTGCCAGCAAGAGACAGGGGGACGCAGATACGCAGTATTTT. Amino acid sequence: CASKRQGDADTQYF.

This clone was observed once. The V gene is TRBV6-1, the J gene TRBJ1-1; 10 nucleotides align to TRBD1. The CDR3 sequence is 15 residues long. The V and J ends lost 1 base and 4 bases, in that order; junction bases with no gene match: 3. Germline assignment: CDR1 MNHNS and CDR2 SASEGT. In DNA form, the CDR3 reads TGTGCCAGCAGTGAAGTCGGGACAGGGGCCACTGAAGCTTTCTTT. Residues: CASSEVGTGATEAFF.

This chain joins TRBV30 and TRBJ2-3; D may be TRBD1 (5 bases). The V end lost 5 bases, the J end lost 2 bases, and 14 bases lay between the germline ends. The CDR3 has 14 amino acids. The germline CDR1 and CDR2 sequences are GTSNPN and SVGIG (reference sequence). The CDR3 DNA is TGTGCCTGGGGGAAACAGGAATTCACAGATACGCAGTATTTT. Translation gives CAWGKQEFTDTQYF.

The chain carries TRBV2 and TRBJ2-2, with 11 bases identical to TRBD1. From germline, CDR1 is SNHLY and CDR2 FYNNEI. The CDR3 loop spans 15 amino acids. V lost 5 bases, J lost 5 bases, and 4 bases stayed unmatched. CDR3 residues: CASSPGTGGTGELFF. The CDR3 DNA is TGTGCCAGCAGTCCCGGGACAGGGGGGACCGGGGAGCTGTTTTTT.

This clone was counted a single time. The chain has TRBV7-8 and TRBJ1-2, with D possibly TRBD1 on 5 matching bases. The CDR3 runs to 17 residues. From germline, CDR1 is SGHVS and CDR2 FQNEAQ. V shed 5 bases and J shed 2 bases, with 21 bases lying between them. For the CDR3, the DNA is TGTGCCAGCAGCGCGACACCTCGGGGGGGGAGCAACTATGGCTACACCTTC. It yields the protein CASSATPRGGSNYGYTF. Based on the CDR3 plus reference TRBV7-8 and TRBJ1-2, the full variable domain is GAGVSQSPRYKVAKRGQDVALRCDPISGHVSLFWYQQALGQGPEFLTYFQNEAQLDKSGLPSDRFFAERPEGSVSTLKIQRTQQEDSAVYLCASSATPRGGSNYGYTFGSGTRLTVV.

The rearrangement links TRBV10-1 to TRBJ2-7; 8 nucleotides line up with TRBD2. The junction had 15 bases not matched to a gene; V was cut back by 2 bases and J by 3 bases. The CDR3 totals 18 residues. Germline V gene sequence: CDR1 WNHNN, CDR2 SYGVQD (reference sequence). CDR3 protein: CASSEPLTRGGRSYEQYF. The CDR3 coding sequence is TGCGCCAGCAGTGAGCCCCTGACTCGGGGGGGAAGGAGCTACGAGCAGTACTTC.

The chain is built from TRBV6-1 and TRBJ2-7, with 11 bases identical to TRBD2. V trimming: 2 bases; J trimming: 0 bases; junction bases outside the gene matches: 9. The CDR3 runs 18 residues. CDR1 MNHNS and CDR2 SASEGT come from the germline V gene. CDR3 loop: CASSEPSSGGFSSYEQYF. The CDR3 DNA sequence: TGTGCCAGCAGTGAACCATCTAGCGGGGGGTTTAGCTCCTACGAGCAGTACTTC.

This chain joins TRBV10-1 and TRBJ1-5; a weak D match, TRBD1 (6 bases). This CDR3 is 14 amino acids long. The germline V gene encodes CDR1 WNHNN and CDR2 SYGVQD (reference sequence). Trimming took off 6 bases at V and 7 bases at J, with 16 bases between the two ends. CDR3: CASRRGGVCQPQHF. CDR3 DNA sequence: TGCGCCAGCAGAAGGGGGGGGGTTTGCCAGCCCCAGCATTTT.